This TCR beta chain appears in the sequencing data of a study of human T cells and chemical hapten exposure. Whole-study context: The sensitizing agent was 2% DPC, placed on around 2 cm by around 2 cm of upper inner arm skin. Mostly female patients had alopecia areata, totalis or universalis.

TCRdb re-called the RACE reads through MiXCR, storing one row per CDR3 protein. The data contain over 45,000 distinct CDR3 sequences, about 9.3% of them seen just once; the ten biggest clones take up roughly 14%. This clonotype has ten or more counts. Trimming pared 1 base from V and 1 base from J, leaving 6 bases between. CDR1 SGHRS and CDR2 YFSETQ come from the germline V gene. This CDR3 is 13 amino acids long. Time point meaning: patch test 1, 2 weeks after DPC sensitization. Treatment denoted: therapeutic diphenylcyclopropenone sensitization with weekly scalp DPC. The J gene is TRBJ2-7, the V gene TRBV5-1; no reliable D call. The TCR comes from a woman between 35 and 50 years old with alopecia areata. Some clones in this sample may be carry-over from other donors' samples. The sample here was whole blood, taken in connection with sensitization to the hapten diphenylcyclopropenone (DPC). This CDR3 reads CASSLNGSYEQYF. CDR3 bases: TGCGCCAGCAGCTTGAATGGGTCCTACGAGCAGTACTTC.